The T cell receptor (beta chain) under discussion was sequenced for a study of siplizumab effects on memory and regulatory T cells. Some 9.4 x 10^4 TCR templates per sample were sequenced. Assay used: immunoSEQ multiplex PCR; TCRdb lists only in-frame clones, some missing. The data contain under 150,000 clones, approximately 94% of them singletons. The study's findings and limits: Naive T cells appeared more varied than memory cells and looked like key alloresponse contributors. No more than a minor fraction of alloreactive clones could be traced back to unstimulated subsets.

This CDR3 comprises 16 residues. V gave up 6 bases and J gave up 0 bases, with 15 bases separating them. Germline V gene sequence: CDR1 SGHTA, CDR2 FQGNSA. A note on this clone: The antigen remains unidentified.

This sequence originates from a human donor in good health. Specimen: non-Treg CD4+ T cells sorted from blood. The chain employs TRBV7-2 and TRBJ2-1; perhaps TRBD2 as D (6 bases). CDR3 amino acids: CASRQAGTSSYNEQFF. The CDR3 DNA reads TGTGCCAGCAGACAGGCGGGGACCAGCTCCTACAATGAGCAGTTCTTC.